The TCR beta chain described here comes from a study of blood T cell repertoires in COVID-19. Germline-derived CDR1 and CDR2 are WNHNN and SYGVQD (reference sequence). This CDR3 region has 12 residues. Trimming took 0 bases from V and 6 from J, leaving 6 bases between them. The assay was immunoSEQ multiplex PCR, and TCRdb's table has in-frame clones only and misses some. Among around 130,000 clones, approximately 88% were seen once, and the ten largest hold roughly an eighth. Sequenced sample: peripheral blood. The chain employs TRBV10-1 and TRBJ2-7, with D maybe TRBD1 (6 bases). The source is a woman in her twenties or thirties who had recovered from COVID-19. The CDR3 sequence is CASSESDSEQYF. CDR3 DNA sequence: TGCGCCAGCAGTGAGTCGGACAGCGAGCAGTACTTC.